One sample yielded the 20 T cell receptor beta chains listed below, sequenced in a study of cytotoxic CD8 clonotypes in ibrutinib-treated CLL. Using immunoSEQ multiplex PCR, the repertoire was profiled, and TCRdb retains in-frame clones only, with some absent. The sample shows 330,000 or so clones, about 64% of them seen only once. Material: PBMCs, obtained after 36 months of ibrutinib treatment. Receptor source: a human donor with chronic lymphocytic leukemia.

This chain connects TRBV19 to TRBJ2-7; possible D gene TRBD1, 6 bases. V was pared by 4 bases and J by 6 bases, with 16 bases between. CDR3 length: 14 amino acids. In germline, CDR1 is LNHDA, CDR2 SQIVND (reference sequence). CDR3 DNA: TGTGCCAGTAGTACCTCACAGGGAAGGGGCGAGCAGTACTTC. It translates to CASSTSQGRGEQYF. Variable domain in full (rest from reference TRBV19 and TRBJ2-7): DGGITQSPKYLFRKEGQNVTLSCEQNLNHDAMYWYRQDPGQGLRLIYYSQIVNDFQKGDIAEGYSVSREKKESFPLTVTSAQKNPTAFYLCASSTSQGRGEQYFGPGTRLTVT.

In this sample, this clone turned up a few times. In DNA, the CDR3 is TGTGCCAGCTCACCTGACTATTTCGATACGCAGTATTTT. Amino acids: CASSPDYFDTQYF. This chain links TRBV18 with TRBJ2-3, with D maybe TRBD2 (5 bases). The CDR3 consists of 13 residues. Trimming took 3 bases from V and 6 from J, leaving 10 bases between them. CDR1 is KGHSH and CDR2 is LQKENI in the germline V gene.

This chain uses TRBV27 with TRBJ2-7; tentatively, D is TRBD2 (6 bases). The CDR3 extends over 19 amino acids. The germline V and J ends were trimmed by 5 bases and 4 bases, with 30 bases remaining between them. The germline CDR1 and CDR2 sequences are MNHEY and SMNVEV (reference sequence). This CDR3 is CASSPSGTGVYLPRYEQYF. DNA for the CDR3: TGTGCCAGCAGTCCTTCCGGGACTGGGGTCTACCTCCCTAGATACGAGCAGTACTTC.

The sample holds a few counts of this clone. CDR3 bases: TGTGCCAGCAGCCGACTATCAGGCTACACCTTC. Amino acids: CASSRLSGYTF. V gene TRBV6-6 combines with J gene TRBJ1-2; D unclear. CDR3 length: 11 amino acids. The germline gives CDR1 MNHNY, CDR2 SVGAGI (reference sequence). V was clipped by 6 bases and J by 8 bases, with 10 bases between them.

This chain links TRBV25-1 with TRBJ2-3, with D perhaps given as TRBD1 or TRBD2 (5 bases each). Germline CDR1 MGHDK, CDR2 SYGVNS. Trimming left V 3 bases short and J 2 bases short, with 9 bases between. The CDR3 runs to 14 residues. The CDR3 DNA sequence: TGTGCCAGCAGTGAGGGACCTAACACAGATACGCAGTATTTT. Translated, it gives CASSEGPNTDTQYF.

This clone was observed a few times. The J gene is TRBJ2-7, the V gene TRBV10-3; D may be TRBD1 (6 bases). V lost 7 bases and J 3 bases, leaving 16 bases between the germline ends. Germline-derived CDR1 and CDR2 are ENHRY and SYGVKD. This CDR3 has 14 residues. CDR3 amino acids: CAIKQGKGIYEQYF. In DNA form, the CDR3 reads TGTGCCATCAAGCAGGGGAAGGGTATCTACGAGCAGTACTTC.

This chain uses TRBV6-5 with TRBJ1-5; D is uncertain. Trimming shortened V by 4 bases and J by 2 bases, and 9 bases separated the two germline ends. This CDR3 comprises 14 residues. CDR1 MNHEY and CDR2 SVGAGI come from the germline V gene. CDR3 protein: CASSSGLGNQPQHF. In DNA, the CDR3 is TGTGCCAGCAGTTCCGGATTGGGCAATCAGCCCCAGCATTTT.

Written as DNA, the CDR3 is TGCGCCAGCAGCTTGGGACAGACCTACAATGAGCAGTTCTTC. This sequence encodes CASSLGQTYNEQFF. This rearrangement joins TRBV5-1 to TRBJ2-1, with a possible D match to TRBD1 (5 bases). The CDR3 is 14 amino acids. V lost 0 bases, J lost 2 bases, and 6 bases lay in between. CDR1 and CDR2 (germline): SGHRS, YFSETQ.

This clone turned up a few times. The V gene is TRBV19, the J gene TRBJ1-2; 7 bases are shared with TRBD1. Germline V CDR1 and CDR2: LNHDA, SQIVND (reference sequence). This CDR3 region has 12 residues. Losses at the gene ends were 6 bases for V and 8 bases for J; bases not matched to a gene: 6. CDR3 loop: CASRTGVGGYTF. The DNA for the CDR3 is TGTGCCAGTAGAACAGGGGTCGGCGGCTACACCTTC.

The CDR3 region is CASSLLRGLDTGELFF. The CDR3 bases are TGCGCCAGCAGCTTGCTTAGGGGGCTGGACACCGGGGAGCTGTTTTTT. The rearrangement joins TRBV5-1 to TRBJ2-2; 7 nucleotides align to TRBD1. CDR1 SGHRS and CDR2 YFSETQ come from the germline V gene. The trim removed 1 base at V and 3 bases at J, leaving 6 bases unmatched. The CDR3 is 16 residues long.

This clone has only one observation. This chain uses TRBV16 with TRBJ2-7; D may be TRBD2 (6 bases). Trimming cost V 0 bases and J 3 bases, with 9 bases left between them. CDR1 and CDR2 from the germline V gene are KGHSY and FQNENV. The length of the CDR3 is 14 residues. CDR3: CASSQSGGDYEQYF. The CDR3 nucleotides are TGTGCCAGCAGCCAATCGGGGGGTGACTACGAGCAGTACTTC.

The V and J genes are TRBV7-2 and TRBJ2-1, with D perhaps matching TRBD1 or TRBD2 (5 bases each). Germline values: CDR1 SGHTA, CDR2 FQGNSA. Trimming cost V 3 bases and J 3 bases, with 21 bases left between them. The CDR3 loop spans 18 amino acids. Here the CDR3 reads CASSFLGVYPPDYNEQFF. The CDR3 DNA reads TGTGCCAGCAGCTTCTTGGGGGTCTACCCGCCGGACTACAATGAGCAGTTCTTC.

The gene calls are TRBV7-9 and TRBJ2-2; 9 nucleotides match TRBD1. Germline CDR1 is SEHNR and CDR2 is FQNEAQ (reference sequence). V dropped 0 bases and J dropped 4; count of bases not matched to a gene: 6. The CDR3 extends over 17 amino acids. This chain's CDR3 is CASSLAAGTGTTGELFF. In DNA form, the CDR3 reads TGTGCCAGCAGCTTAGCGGCCGGGACAGGGACCACCGGGGAGCTGTTTTTT.

CDR3 nucleotides: TGTGCCATCAGTGAGTCGGGAACAGGGTCCCTTGGCTACACCTTC. Its translation: CAISESGTGSLGYTF. The genes are TRBV10-3 and TRBJ1-2, with a possible D match to TRBD1 (6 bases). Germline V gene data show CDR1 as ENHRY and CDR2 as SYGVKD. Trimming removed 0 bases from V and 7 bases from J, with 15 bases in between. The CDR3 has 15 amino acids.

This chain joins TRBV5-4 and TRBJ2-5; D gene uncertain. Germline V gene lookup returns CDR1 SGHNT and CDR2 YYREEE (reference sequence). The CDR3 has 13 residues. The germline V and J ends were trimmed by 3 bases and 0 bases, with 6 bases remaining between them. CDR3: CASSSGHQETQYF. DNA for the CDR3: TGTGCCAGCAGCTCAGGTCACCAAGAGACCCAGTACTTC.

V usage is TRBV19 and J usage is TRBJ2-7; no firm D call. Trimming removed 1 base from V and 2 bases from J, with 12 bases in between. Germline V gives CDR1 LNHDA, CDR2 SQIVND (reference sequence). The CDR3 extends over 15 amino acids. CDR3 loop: CASSIVLTATYEQYF. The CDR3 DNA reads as TGTGCCAGTAGTATAGTGCTGACTGCCACCTACGAGCAGTACTTC.

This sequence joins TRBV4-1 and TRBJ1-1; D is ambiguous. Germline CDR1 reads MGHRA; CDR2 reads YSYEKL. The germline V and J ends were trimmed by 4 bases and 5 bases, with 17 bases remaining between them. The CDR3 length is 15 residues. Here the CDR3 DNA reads TGCGCCAGCAGCCTTTCGTCCAGGCTGGGTACTGAAGCTTTCTTT. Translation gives CASSLSSRLGTEAFF.

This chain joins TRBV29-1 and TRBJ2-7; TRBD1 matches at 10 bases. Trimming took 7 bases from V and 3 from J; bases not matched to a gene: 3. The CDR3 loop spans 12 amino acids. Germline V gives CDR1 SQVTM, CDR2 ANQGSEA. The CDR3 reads CSARTGGYEQYF. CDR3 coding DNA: TGCAGCGCGCGGACAGGGGGCTACGAGCAGTACTTC.

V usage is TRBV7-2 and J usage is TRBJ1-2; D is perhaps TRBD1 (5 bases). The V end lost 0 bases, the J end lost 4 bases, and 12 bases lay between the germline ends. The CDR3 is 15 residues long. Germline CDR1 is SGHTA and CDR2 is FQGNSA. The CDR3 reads CASSLASRGSYGYTF. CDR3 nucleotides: TGTGCCAGCAGCTTAGCGTCGAGGGGAAGCTATGGCTACACCTTC. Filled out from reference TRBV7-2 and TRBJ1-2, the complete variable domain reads GAGVSQSPSNKVTEKGKDVELRCDPISGHTALYWYRQSLGQGLEFLIYFQGNSAPDKSGLPSDRFSAERTGGSVSTLTIQRTQQEDSAVYLCASSLASRGSYGYTFGSGTRLTVV.

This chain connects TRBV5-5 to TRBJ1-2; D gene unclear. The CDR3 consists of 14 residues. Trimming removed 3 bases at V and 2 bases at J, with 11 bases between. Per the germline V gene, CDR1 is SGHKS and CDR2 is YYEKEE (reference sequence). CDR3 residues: CASSSPTQNYGYTF. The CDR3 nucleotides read TGTGCCAGCAGCTCCCCGACTCAGAACTATGGCTACACCTTC.